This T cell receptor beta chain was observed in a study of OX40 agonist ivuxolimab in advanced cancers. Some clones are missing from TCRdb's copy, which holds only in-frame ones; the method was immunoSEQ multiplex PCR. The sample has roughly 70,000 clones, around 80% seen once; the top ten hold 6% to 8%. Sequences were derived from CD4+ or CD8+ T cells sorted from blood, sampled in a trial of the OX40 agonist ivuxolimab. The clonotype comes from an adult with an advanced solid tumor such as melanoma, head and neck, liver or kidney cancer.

The CDR3: CASSVLVQGADGYTF. In DNA, the CDR3 is TGTGCCAGCAGTGTATTGGTACAGGGGGCAGATGGCTACACCTTC. The chain is built from TRBV6-6 and TRBJ1-2, with TRBD1 matching over 9 bases. With 5 bases clipped from V and 6 bases from J, the junction kept 10 bases outside the gene matches. The CDR3 runs 15 residues. Germline CDR1 MNHNY, CDR2 SVGAGI (reference sequence).